One sample yielded the 9 T cell receptor beta chains listed below, sequenced in a study of T cells after yellow fever vaccination. TCRdb re-called the 5' RACE reads through MiXCR, storing one row per CDR3 protein. The sample yields some 250,000 distinct CDR3 sequences, about 3.5% seen once. The sample was PBMCs, taken 15 days after the yellow fever booster vaccination. The source of these receptors is a man younger than 30 who received the YFV17D yellow fever vaccine.

This clonotype came up many times. The chain combines TRBV29-1 with TRBJ1-2; D is perhaps TRBD1 (6 bases). There are 14 residues in the CDR3. V lost 2 bases and J lost 4, with 14 bases in between. Germline CDR1 SQVTM, CDR2 ANQGSEA. The CDR3 region has the DNA TGCAGCGTTGAACTAACAGGGACGGGCTATGGCTACACCTTC. This encodes CSVELTGTGYGYTF.

This clonotype was picked up many times. The chain is built from TRBV12-3 or TRBV12-4 and TRBJ2-4; 9 nucleotides line up with TRBD2. The ends lost 3 bases at V and 6 bases at J; junction bases unmatched: 12. The CDR3 sequence is 17 residues long. CDR3 coding DNA: TGTGCCAGCAGTTTCCTCCCCGCGGGGGGGCTCCGAAACATTCAGTACTTC. Protein product: CASSFLPAGGLRNIQYF.

This clonotype was found many times. This sequence joins TRBV6-5 and TRBJ2-2; D gene ambiguous. Germline CDR1 and CDR2: MNHEY and SVGAGI. This CDR3 contains 15 residues. Trimming stripped 0 bases from V and 0 bases from J, with 5 bases between. In DNA form, the CDR3 reads TGTGCCAGCAGTTACTCGCGGCCGAACACCGGGGAGCTGTTTTTT. This sequence encodes CASSYSRPNTGELFF.

This clonotype was counted at least ten times. The chain has TRBV2 and TRBJ1-6; tentative D call: TRBD1 (5 bases). Trimming shortened V by 7 bases and J by 4 bases, and 14 bases separated the two germline ends. There are 15 residues in the CDR3. Germline CDR1 and CDR2: SNHLY and FYNNEI. The CDR3 loop reads CASNSGTAYNSPLHF. Here the CDR3 DNA reads TGTGCCAGCAACTCTGGGACGGCGTATAATTCACCCCTCCACTTT.

This clonotype was counted at least ten times. The gene calls are TRBV5-5 and TRBJ2-1; the match to TRBD1 covers 7 bases. Germline CDR1 SGHKS, CDR2 YYEKEE (reference sequence). The junction had 2 bases not matched to a gene; V was cut back by 4 bases and J by 1 base. CDR3 length: 14 amino acids. The CDR3 DNA sequence: TGTGCCAGCAGCGACAGGGTTTCCTACAATGAGCAGTTCTTC. It is translated as CASSDRVSYNEQFF.

The chain employs TRBV30 and TRBJ2-7; possibly TRBD1 for D (6 bases). The V end lost 4 bases, the J end lost 0 bases, and 16 bases lay between the germline ends. The CDR3 sequence is 15 residues long. Germline CDR1 reads GTSNPN; CDR2 reads SVGIG (reference sequence). CDR3 DNA: TGTGCCTGGACTAAAAGGGACATGAGCTCCTACGAGCAGTACTTC. Translated, it gives CAWTKRDMSSYEQYF. The variable domain in full, with the rest retrieved from reference TRBV30 and TRBJ2-7, is SQTIHQWPATLVQPVGSPLSLECTVEGTSNPNLYWYRQAAGRGLQLLFYSVGIGQISSEVPQNLSASRPQDRQFILSSKKLLLSDSGFYLCAWTKRDMSSYEQYFGPGTRLTVT.

This clonotype was found many times. The chain is built from TRBV18 and TRBJ2-5; TRBD2 matches at 7 bases. V lost 7 bases and J lost 3; bases outside the gene matches: 5. Germline V lookup: CDR1 KGHSH, CDR2 LQKENI. This CDR3 contains 13 residues. CDR3 DNA: TGTGCCAGCTTGCTTGGACTAGAAGAGACCCAGTACTTC. Translated, it gives CASLLGLEETQYF.

This clonotype was detected ten times or more. The rearrangement links TRBV2 to TRBJ2-7; D gene unclear. Germline CDR1 reads SNHLY; CDR2 reads FYNNEI. The CDR3 length is 13 residues. V was shortened by 1 base and J by 0 bases, with 4 bases between the two germline ends. CDR3 coding DNA: TGTGCCAGCAGTGAAGTTCCCTCCTACGAGCAGTACTTC. Residues: CASSEVPSYEQYF.

This clonotype was counted a few times. The CDR3 is CASSLVYIYEQYF. As DNA, the CDR3 is TGTGCCAGCAGTTTAGTCTATATTTACGAGCAGTACTTC. The rearrangement joins TRBV12-3 or TRBV12-4 to TRBJ2-7; D uncertain. The CDR3 is 13 residues long. V lost 1 base and J lost 4, with 8 bases in between.